This T cell receptor (beta chain) is drawn from a study of T cells expressing NK-cell markers. Study as a whole: Among the eight sequenced donors, seven tested HCMV-seropositive and one tested seronegative.

CDR3 length: 13 amino acids. CDR1 is SQVTM and CDR2 is ANQGSEA in the germline V gene. TCRdb reanalyzed the 5' RACE reads and collapses them to one entry per CDR3 protein, without DNA. Across roughly 430,000 distinct CDR3 sequences, the top ten clones capture less than 7.5% of the sample. Sequencing was performed on blood T cells: a sorted CD56 or NKG2C T cell subset, CD4+ or CD8+ T cells, or bulk PBMC T cells (not recorded which). The chain couples TRBV29-1 to TRBJ2-5. The clonotype comes from a woman between 18 and 70 years old in good health. CDR3 protein: CSVEDRSRETQYF.